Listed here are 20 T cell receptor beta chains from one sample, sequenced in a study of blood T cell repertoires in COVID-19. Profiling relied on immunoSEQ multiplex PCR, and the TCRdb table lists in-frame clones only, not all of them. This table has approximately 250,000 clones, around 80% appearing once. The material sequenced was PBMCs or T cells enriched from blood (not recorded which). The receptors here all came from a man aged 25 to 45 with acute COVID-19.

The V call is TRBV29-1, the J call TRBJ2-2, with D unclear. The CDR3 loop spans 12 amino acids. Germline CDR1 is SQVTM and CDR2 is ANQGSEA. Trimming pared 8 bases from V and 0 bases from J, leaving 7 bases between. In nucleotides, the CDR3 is TGCAGCTTCCTAGCGAACACCGGGGAGCTGTTTTTT. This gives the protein CSFLANTGELFF.

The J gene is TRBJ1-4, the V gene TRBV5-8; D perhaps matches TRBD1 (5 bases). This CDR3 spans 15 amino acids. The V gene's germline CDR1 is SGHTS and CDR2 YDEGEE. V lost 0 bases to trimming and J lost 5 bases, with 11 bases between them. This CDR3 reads CASSLEGVANEKLFF. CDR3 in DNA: TGTGCCAGCAGCTTGGAAGGGGTTGCAAATGAAAAACTGTTTTTT. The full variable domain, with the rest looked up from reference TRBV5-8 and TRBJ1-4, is EAGVTQSPTHLIKTRGQQATLRCSPISGHTSVYWYQQALGLGLQFLLWYDEGEERNRGNFPPRFSGRQFPNYSSELNVNALELEDSALYLCASSLEGVANEKLFFGSGTQLSVL.

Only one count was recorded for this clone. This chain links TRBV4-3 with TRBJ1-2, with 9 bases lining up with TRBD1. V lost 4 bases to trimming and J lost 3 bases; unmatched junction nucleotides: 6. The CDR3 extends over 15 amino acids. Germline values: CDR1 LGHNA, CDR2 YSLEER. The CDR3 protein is CASSREQGADYGYTF. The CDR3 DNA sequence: TGCGCCAGCAGCCGTGAACAGGGGGCTGACTATGGCTACACCTTC.

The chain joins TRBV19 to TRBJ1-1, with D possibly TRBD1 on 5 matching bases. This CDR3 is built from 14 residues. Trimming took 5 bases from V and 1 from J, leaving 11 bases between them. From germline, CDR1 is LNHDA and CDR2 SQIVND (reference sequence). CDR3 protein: CASSPRQQNTEAFF. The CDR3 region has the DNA TGTGCCAGTAGTCCCAGACAGCAGAACACTGAAGCTTTCTTT.

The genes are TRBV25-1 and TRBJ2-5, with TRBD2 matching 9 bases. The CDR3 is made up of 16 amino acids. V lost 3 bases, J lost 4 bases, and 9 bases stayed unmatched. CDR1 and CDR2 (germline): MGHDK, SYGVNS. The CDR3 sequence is CASSELPSGVGETQYF. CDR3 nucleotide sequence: TGTGCCAGCAGTGAGCTCCCTAGCGGGGTAGGAGAGACCCAGTACTTC.

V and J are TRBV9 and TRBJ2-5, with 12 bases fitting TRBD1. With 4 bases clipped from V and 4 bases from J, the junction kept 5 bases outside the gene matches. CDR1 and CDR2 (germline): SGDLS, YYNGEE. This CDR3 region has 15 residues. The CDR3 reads CASSFGTGGPETQYF. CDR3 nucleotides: TGTGCCAGCAGCTTCGGGACAGGGGGCCCAGAGACCCAGTACTTC.

The CDR3 region has the DNA TGTGCCAGCAGTTCATTGGGCCCCCCCCGTGGCTACACCTTC. The encoded protein is CASSSLGPPRGYTF. This chain connects TRBV28 to TRBJ1-2; D remains ambiguous. Germline V gene lookup returns CDR1 MDHEN and CDR2 SYDVKM. The CDR3 runs 14 residues. Trimming pared 4 bases from V and 7 bases from J, leaving 16 bases between.

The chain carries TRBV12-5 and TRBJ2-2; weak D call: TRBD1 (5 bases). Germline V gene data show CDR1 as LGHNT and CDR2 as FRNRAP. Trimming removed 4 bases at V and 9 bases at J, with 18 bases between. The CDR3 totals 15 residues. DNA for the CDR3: TGTGCTAGTGGTTCTCCAGACAGACTGCACCGGGAGCTGTTTTTT. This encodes CASGSPDRLHRELFF.

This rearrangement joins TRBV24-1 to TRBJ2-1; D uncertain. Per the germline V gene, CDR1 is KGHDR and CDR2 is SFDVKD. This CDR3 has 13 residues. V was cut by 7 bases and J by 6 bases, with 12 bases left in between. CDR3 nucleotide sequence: TGTGCCACCAGCAGGCCCGCAGTCAATGAGCAGTTCTTC. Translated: CATSRPAVNEQFF.

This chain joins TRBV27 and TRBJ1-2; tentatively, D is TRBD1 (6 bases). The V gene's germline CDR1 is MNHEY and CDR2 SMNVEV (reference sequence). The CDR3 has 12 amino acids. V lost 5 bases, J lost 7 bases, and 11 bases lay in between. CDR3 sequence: CASSPQGSGYTF. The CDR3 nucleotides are TGTGCCAGCAGTCCACAGGGCTCTGGCTACACCTTC.

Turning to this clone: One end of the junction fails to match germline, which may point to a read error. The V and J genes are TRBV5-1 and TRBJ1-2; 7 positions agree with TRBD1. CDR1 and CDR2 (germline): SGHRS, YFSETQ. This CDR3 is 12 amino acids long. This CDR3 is CASSGDRDGYTF. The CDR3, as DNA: TGTGCCAGCAGCGGTGACAGGGATGGCTACACCTTC. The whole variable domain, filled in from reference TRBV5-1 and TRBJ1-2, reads KAGVTQTPRYLIKTRGQQVTLSCSPISGHRSVSWYQQTPGQGLQFLFEYFSETQRNKGNFPGRFSGRQFSNSRSEMNVSTLELGDSALYLCASSGDRDGYTFGSGTRLTVV.

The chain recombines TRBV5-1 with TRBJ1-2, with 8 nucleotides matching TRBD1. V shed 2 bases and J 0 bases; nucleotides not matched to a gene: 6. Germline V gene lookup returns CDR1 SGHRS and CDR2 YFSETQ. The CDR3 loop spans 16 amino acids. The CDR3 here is CASSLLWTGTNYGYTF. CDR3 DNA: TGCGCCAGCAGCTTATTGTGGACAGGGACTAACTATGGCTACACCTTC. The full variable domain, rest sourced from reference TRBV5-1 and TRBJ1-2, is KAGVTQTPRYLIKTRGQQVTLSCSPISGHRSVSWYQQTPGQGLQFLFEYFSETQRNKGNFPGRFSGRQFSNSRSEMNVSTLELGDSALYLCASSLLWTGTNYGYTFGSGTRLTVV.

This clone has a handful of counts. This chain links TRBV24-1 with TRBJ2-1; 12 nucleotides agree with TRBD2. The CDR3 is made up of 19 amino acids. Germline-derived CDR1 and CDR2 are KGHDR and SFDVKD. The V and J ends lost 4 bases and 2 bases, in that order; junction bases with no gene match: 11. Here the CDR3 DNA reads TGTGCCACCAGTGACCGGGACAGGGCTAGCGGGGGGGCCTACAATGAGCAGTTCTTC. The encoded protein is CATSDRDRASGGAYNEQFF.

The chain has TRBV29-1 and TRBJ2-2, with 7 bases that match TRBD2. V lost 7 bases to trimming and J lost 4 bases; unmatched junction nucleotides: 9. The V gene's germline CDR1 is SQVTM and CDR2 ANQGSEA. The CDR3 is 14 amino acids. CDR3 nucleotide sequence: TGCAGCGCCTCCGGGGGGTCCCTCACCGGGGAGCTGTTTTTT. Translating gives CSASGGSLTGELFF.

CDR3 in DNA: TGTGCCAGCAGTGAGGACAGGGCAGTGCAGCCCCAGCATTTT. It encodes CASSEDRAVQPQHF. The genes are TRBV6-1 and TRBJ1-5, with TRBD1 identical over 8 bases. The CDR3 length is 14 residues. From germline, CDR1 is MNHNS and CDR2 SASEGT. V lost 3 bases to trimming and J lost 7 bases; unmatched junction nucleotides: 5.

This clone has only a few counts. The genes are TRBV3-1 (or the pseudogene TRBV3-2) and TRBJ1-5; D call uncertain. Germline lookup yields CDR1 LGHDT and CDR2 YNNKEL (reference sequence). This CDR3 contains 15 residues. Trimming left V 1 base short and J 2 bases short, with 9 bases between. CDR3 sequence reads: CASSQGLAGNQPQHF. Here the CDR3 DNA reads TGTGCCAGCAGCCAAGGGCTGGCTGGCAATCAGCCCCAGCATTTT.

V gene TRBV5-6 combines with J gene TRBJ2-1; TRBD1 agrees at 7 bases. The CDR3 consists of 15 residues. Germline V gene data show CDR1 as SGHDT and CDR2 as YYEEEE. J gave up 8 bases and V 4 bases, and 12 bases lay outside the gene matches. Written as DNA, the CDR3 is TGTGCCAGCAGCACCTGGGACAGAGGCTCTTATGAGCAGTTCTTC. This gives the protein CASSTWDRGSYEQFF.

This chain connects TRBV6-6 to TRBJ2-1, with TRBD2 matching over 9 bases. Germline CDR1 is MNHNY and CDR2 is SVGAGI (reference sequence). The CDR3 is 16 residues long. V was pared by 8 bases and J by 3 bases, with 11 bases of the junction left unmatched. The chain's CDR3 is CASVPLAGEGYNEQFF. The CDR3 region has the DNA TGTGCCAGCGTTCCGTTAGCGGGAGAGGGCTACAATGAGCAGTTCTTC.

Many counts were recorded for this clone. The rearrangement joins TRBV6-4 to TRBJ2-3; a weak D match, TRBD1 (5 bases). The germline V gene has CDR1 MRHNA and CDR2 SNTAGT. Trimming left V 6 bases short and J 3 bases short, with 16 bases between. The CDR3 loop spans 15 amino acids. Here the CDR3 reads CASRAPGPPTDTQYF. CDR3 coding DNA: TGTGCCAGCAGAGCCCCAGGGCCCCCAACAGATACGCAGTATTTT.

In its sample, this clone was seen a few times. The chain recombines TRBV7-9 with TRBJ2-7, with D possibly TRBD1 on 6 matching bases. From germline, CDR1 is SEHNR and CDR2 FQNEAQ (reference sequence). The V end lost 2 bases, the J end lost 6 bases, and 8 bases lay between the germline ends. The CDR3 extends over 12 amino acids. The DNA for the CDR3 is TGTGCCAGCAGCTTACAGGGGAGCGAGCAGTACGTC. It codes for CASSLQGSEQYV.